The clone carrying this T cell receptor beta chain showed up many times. No antigen is known for it. This CDR3 spans 13 amino acids. V gave up 6 bases and J gave up 4 bases; unmatched junction bases: 8. Per the germline V gene, CDR1 is DFQATT and CDR2 is SNEGSKA (reference sequence). The data originate from a study of CD8 T cells in ankylosing spondylitis. General observations from the study: The authors found the disease-linked clones to be CD8+ and relatively rare in peripheral blood. Blood from ankylosing spondylitis patients appeared to carry a characteristic roughly 8-variant TCR beta motif.

The authors made TCR beta libraries by quantitative 5'-RACE with molecular barcodes. From the 5' RACE reads, TCRdb called clonotypes with MiXCR, one entry per CDR3 protein. The sample carries approximately 520,000 distinct CDR3 sequences, 5.3% recorded once. V usage is TRBV20-1 and J usage is TRBJ1-2; 7 positions agree with TRBD1. This receptor was obtained from a male donor with ankylosing spondylitis. Sequenced material: blood, either unsorted or a sorted T cell fraction (not recorded which). The DNA of the CDR3 is TGCAGTGCCCGAAAGACAGGGAGCTATGGCTACACCTTC. Its translation: CSARKTGSYGYTF.